Shown below are 5 T cell receptor beta chains from a single sample sequenced in a study of T-cell memory formation after mild COVID-19 (dated by TCRdb to the early 2020s). The receptor library was made with 5' RACE. TCRdb records Illumina NovaSeq 6000 as the sequencer. TCRdb itself trimmed the public reads at Q25 with fastp, ran MiXCR and retained productive beta chains. Each CDR3 protein appears once, grouped with its most common genes and DNA. The sample table lists 350,000 to 500,000 distinct CDR3 sequences, roughly a quarter of them with a count of one. Clones ranked in the top ten supply under 15% of the sample. Sequences were obtained from PBMCs or a T cell subset sorted from them (not recorded which). The source of these receptors is an adult woman who had mild COVID-19 (a few samples of this study predate the infection). The sample titles of this study are shuffled in the database, so cell type and time point are left out; the donor was told from shared clones.

The chain combines TRBV4-3 with TRBJ2-4; 7 bases fit TRBD2. The J segment lost 2 bases and the V segment lost 0 bases, leaving 22 bases of the junction unmatched. The CDR3 loop spans 22 amino acids. Germline-derived CDR1 and CDR2 are LGHNA and YSLEER. CDR3 coding DNA: TGCGCCAGCAGCCAAGAGTGGATCCTTAGTGGGGCGGGAGAATCATCCAAAAACATTCAGTACTTC. Translating it yields CASSQEWILSGAGESSKNIQYF.

The chain employs TRBV5-1 and TRBJ1-2; D possibly corresponds to TRBD1 (6 bases). This CDR3 comprises 13 residues. Trimming took off 4 bases at V and 4 bases at J, with 11 bases between the two ends. CDR1 and CDR2 from the germline V gene are SGHRS and YFSETQ. CDR3 bases: TGCGCCAGCAGCCCCGACAGGACCTATGGCTACACCTTC. Its protein product is CASSPDRTYGYTF.

This clonotype has a handful of counts. The chain recombines TRBV11-2 with TRBJ2-7; 10 bases line up with TRBD1. Per the germline V gene, CDR1 is SGHAT and CDR2 is FQNNGV. The CDR3 sequence is 15 residues long. V lost 1 base and J lost 6; bases outside the gene matches: 6. The CDR3 is CASSLVSTGGGEQYF. DNA of the CDR3: TGTGCCAGCAGCTTAGTGTCGACAGGGGGCGGCGAGCAGTACTTC.

The chain uses TRBV5-1 and TRBJ2-7, with D possibly being TRBD1 (5 bases). The CDR3 is 13 residues long. Trimming pared 4 bases from V and 5 bases from J, leaving 13 bases between. Germline loops: CDR1 SGHRS, CDR2 YFSETQ. CDR3 protein: CASSPTVFNEQYF. The CDR3, as DNA: TGCGCCAGCAGCCCGACAGTCTTCAACGAGCAGTACTTC.

The rearrangement links TRBV9 to TRBJ1-2, with D possibly being TRBD1 (5 bases). Germline V lookup: CDR1 SGDLS, CDR2 YYNGEE. This CDR3 comprises 16 residues. V was trimmed by 0 bases and J by 0 bases, leaving 12 bases between them. CDR3 residues: CASSVETDTSNYGYTF. Written as DNA, the CDR3 is TGTGCCAGCAGCGTAGAGACGGACACCTCTAACTATGGCTACACCTTC.